This T cell receptor (beta chain) stems from a study of blood T cell repertoires in COVID-19. As for the study in general: PBMCs, B-cell-depleted T cells, or T cells were the source of the cDNA or gDNA that made up the material.

This CDR3 has 12 residues. Germline V gene lookup returns CDR1 SGHTA and CDR2 FQGNSA. V was clipped by 0 bases and J by 14 bases; unmatched bases: 5. During active infection, Seattle patients enrolled and were then monitored through disease. This clone was seen a single time. Sequenced by immunoSEQ multiplex PCR; TCRdb stores in-frame clones only, minus some. Here the sample spans 150,000 to 200,000 clones, 80% to 85% being singletons. The V and J genes are TRBV7-2 and TRBJ1-2; 8 nucleotides line up with TRBD1. The specimen sequenced was peripheral blood. This TCR derives from a woman older than 75 with COVID-19, enrolled during active disease. CDR3 in DNA: TGTGCCAGCAGCTTAGCCACAGGGGGTTATACCTTC. It translates to CASSLATGGYTF.